These T cell receptor beta chains were read from a single sample in a study of shared clonotypes between healthy human individuals. Libraries were prepared by immunoSEQ multiplex PCR; TCRdb keeps only in-frame clonotypes and omits some of them. The top ten clones hold roughly 0.83% of a sample with around 1.1 million clones, approximately 80% of them seen once. Source material: memory CD4+ T cells from PBMCs. These receptors came from a man in his late teens or twenties in good health. Some clones in this sample may be carry-over from other donors' samples. Both conserved end residues are trimmed from each CDR3. D genes are given only for firm matches.

v_call: TRBV5-8; d_call: -; j_call: TRBJ2-7; cdr3_aa: ASSLELRSYEQY
v_call: TRBV5-6; d_call: TRBD1; j_call: TRBJ2-2; cdr3_aa: ASSLVDRDTGELF
v_call: TRBV19; d_call: -; j_call: TRBJ1-2; cdr3_aa: ASSQGYGYT
v_call: TRBV2; d_call: -; j_call: TRBJ2-4; cdr3_aa: ASATKNIQY
v_call: TRBV27; d_call: -; j_call: TRBJ1-2; cdr3_aa: ASSFFPSRGYGYT
v_call: TRBV6-6; d_call: TRBD2; j_call: TRBJ2-5; cdr3_aa: ASSYGGGIQETQY
v_call: TRBV29-1; d_call: TRBD1; j_call: TRBJ1-1; cdr3_aa: SVEGTGGAF
v_call: TRBV6-1; d_call: -; j_call: TRBJ1-6; cdr3_aa: ASSESREGEGNSPLH
v_call: TRBV19; d_call: TRBD1; j_call: TRBJ2-6; cdr3_aa: ATDRDNLGANVLT
v_call: TRBV27; d_call: -; j_call: TRBJ2-1; cdr3_aa: ASSLYREGEQF
v_call: TRBV5-6; d_call: TRBD2; j_call: TRBJ2-2; cdr3_aa: ASSLERVLAGGTGELF
v_call: TRBV5-4; d_call: TRBD2; j_call: TRBJ2-2; cdr3_aa: ASSTDALAANTGELF
v_call: TRBV11-3; d_call: TRBD1; j_call: TRBJ1-1; cdr3_aa: ASSLDLGQPDTEAF
v_call: TRBV28; d_call: -; j_call: TRBJ2-7; cdr3_aa: ASSLNLEQY
v_call: TRBV5-1; d_call: -; j_call: TRBJ2-2; cdr3_aa: ASSPTRGGELF
v_call: TRBV2; d_call: TRBD1; j_call: TRBJ1-3; cdr3_aa: ASSRQGAGNTIY
v_call: TRBV1; d_call: -; j_call: TRBJ1-5; cdr3_aa: TSSPPDRNLNSNQPQH
v_call: TRBV7-2; d_call: TRBD1; j_call: TRBJ2-1; cdr3_aa: ASSPRPGGNEQF
v_call: TRBV5-4; d_call: TRBD2; j_call: TRBJ2-5; cdr3_aa: ASTASGSRQETQY
v_call: TRBV7-9; d_call: TRBD1; j_call: TRBJ2-7; cdr3_aa: ASSLNLGQASY
v_call: TRBV11-2; d_call: -; j_call: TRBJ2-2; cdr3_aa: ASSSLGGNTGELF
v_call: TRBV10-3; d_call: -; j_call: TRBJ1-5; cdr3_aa: AISESPGAFNQPQH